These T cell receptor beta chains were read from a single sample in a study of T cell responses to AZD1222 COVID-19 vaccine. Profiling relied on immunoSEQ multiplex PCR, and the TCRdb table lists in-frame clones only, not all of them. Here the sample spans 170,000 or so clones, roughly nine tenths being singletons. The sequences come from peripheral blood, collected on day 0 of AZD1222 vaccination. The origin of the receptors is an adult in good health. The CDR3 runs from the conserved cysteine through the conserved F or W. Each record gives: J gene, clone size, D gene, V gene, CDR3 protein, CDR3 DNA. A D gene is named only where the DNA matches it firmly. Size is omitted from some rows. Given values are once, few, many or a class for expanded clones.

J: TRBJ1-2; size: -; D: -; V: TRBV5-5; CDR3: CASSFSASGYTF; DNA: TGTGCCAGCAGCTTCAGTGCCTCGGGCTACACCTTC
J: TRBJ1-3; size: -; D: TRBD1; V: TRBV2; CDR3: CASSENWSTGGGGNTIYF; DNA: TGTGCCAGCAGTGAGAACTGGTCAACAGGGGGCGGTGGAAACACCATATATTTT
J: TRBJ2-2; size: -; D: TRBD1; V: TRBV5-1; CDR3: CASSLVGTVNTGELFF; DNA: TGCGCCAGCAGCTTGGTCGGGACAGTGAACACCGGGGAGCTGTTTTTT
J: TRBJ1-4; size: -; D: -; V: TRBV4-2; CDR3: CASSKSGHHTTNEKLFF; DNA: TGTGCCAGCAGCAAATCGGGACATCACACAACTAATGAAAAACTGTTTTTT
J: TRBJ1-5; size: -; D: TRBD1; V: TRBV5-1; CDR3: CASSLAGQFNQPQHF; DNA: TGCGCCAGCAGCTTGGCGGGACAGTTCAATCAGCCCCAGCATTTT
J: TRBJ1-1; size: -; D: -; V: TRBV5-4; CDR3: CASSLGTTNTEAFF; DNA: TGTGCCAGCAGCCTCGGGACAACGAACACTGAAGCTTTCTTT
J: TRBJ2-7; size: -; D: -; V: TRBV15; CDR3: CATSGRRATEQYF; DNA: TGTGCCACCAGCGGGCGGAGGGCTACTGAGCAGTACTTC
J: TRBJ1-3; size: -; D: -; V: TRBV5-6; CDR3: CASSLEPLTGNTIYF; DNA: TGTGCCAGCAGCTTGGAACCATTGACAGGAAACACCATATATTTT
J: TRBJ1-3; size: -; D: -; V: TRBV5-4; CDR3: CASSLGRGAGNTIYF; DNA: TGTGCCAGCAGCTTGGGCCGGGGGGCCGGAAACACCATATATTTT
J: TRBJ1-4; size: -; D: -; V: TRBV18; CDR3: CASSPQGLSEKLFF; DNA: TGTGCCAGCTCACCACAGGGGTTGAGTGAAAAACTGTTTTTT
J: TRBJ1-3; size: -; D: -; V: TRBV7-8; CDR3: CASSLVRGRTIYF; DNA: TGTGCCAGCAGCTTAGTACGAGGCAGGACCATATATTTT
J: TRBJ2-7; size: many; D: TRBD2; V: TRBV6-2/TRBV6-3; CDR3: CASSYSGRAASNEQYF; DNA: TGTGCCAGCAGTTATAGCGGGAGGGCCGCGTCTAACGAGCAGTACTTC
J: TRBJ1-5; size: -; D: -; V: TRBV19; CDR3: CASSIVTGYQPQHF; DNA: TGTGCCAGTAGTATAGTAACCGGATATCAGCCCCAGCATTTT
J: TRBJ2-3; size: -; D: TRBD2; V: TRBV12-5; CDR3: CASGSGTSGSTDTQYF; DNA: TGTGCTAGTGGTTCAGGGACTAGCGGAAGTACAGATACGCAGTATTTT
J: TRBJ2-7; size: -; D: TRBD1; V: TRBV11-2; CDR3: CASSRPGQGAFEQYF; DNA: TGTGCCAGCAGCCGACCGGGACAGGGGGCGTTCGAGCAGTACTTC
J: TRBJ2-2; size: -; D: -; V: TRBV5-4; CDR3: CASSSVLASNTGELFF; DNA: TGTGCCAGCAGCTCAGTTCTAGCGAGTAACACCGGGGAGCTGTTTTTT
J: TRBJ2-3; size: -; D: -; V: TRBV6-6; CDR3: CASKNTDTQYF; DNA: TGTGCCAGCAAAAACACAGATACGCAGTATTTT
J: TRBJ2-3; size: -; D: -; V: TRBV28; CDR3: CASSPPQRGRTDTQYF; DNA: TGTGCCAGCAGTCCGCCGCAACGGGGGCGCACAGATACGCAGTATTTT
J: TRBJ2-3; size: -; D: -; V: TRBV9; CDR3: CASSEGPPPASTDTQYF; DNA: TGTGCCAGCAGCGAGGGTCCCCCGCCAGCTAGCACAGATACGCAGTATTTT
J: TRBJ2-7; size: -; D: -; V: TRBV19; CDR3: CASSTRTGSEQYF; DNA: TGTGCCAGTAGTACCCGGACGGGGTCGGAGCAGTACTTC
J: TRBJ2-7; size: -; D: TRBD1; V: TRBV4-2; CDR3: CASSQVAGQDSYEQYF; DNA: TGTGCCAGCAGCCAAGTCGCGGGACAGGACTCCTACGAGCAGTACTTC
J: TRBJ1-2; size: -; D: -; V: TRBV9; CDR3: CASSVGDGLGGYTF; DNA: TGTGCCAGCAGCGTAGGTGACGGCCTCGGGGGCTACACCTTC
J: TRBJ1-3; size: few; D: -; V: TRBV30; CDR3: CAWSQGRSGNTIYF; DNA: TGTGCCTGGAGTCAGGGTCGGTCTGGAAACACCATATATTTT
J: TRBJ2-5; size: -; D: TRBD1; V: TRBV7-9; CDR3: CASSFGLDRGSEGPQYF; DNA: TGTGCCAGCAGCTTTGGCCTGGACAGGGGGTCGGAGGGGCCCCAGTACTTC
J: TRBJ2-1; size: -; D: -; V: TRBV11-2; CDR3: CASSPRRGGQFF; DNA: TGTGCCAGCAGCCCCCGTCGAGGGGGACAGTTCTTC
J: TRBJ1-5; size: -; D: -; V: TRBV28; CDR3: CASSLIPGDNQPQHF; DNA: TGTGCCAGCAGTTTGATCCCAGGGGACAATCAGCCCCAGCATTTT
J: TRBJ2-3; size: -; D: -; V: TRBV2; CDR3: CASRTGANTQYF; DNA: TGTGCCAGCAGAACAGGAGCCAATACGCAGTATTTT
J: TRBJ2-7; size: once; D: TRBD2; V: TRBV19; CDR3: CASSILGEGRYEQYF; DNA: TGTGCCAGTAGTATCTTGGGGGAGGGCCGGTACGAGCAGTACTTC
J: TRBJ2-7; size: once; D: TRBD2; V: TRBV19; CDR3: CASSIRLAGGQSYERQYF; DNA: TGTGCCAGTAGTATAAGACTAGCGGGAGGACAGTCCTACGAGCGGCAGTACTTC
J: TRBJ2-2; size: -; D: TRBD1; V: TRBV7-2; CDR3: CASSLMTGGFGGELFF; DNA: TGTGCCAGCAGCCTGATGACAGGGGGCTTTGGCGGGGAGCTGTTTTTT
J: TRBJ2-2; size: -; D: -; V: TRBV10-3; CDR3: CAISVDGGDTGELFF; DNA: TGTGCCATCAGTGTGGATGGAGGGGACACCGGGGAGCTGTTTTTT
J: TRBJ2-3; size: -; D: TRBD2; V: TRBV6-5; CDR3: CASILSGIGSDTQYF; DNA: TGTGCCAGCATCCTTAGCGGGATCGGGTCAGATACGCAGTATTTT
J: TRBJ2-5; size: -; D: -; V: TRBV5-1; CDR3: CASSPGTSQETQYF; DNA: TGCGCCAGCAGCCCCGGGACATCACAAGAGACCCAGTACTTC
J: TRBJ2-2; size: -; D: -; V: TRBV10-1; CDR3: CASSEFRGMAGELFF; DNA: TGCGCCAGCAGTGAGTTTCGCGGGATGGCCGGGGAGCTGTTTTTT
J: TRBJ2-1; size: -; D: -; V: TRBV29-1; CDR3: CSVDWGLEQFF; DNA: TGCAGCGTGGACTGGGGTTTGGAGCAGTTCTTC
J: TRBJ2-5; size: -; D: -; V: TRBV3-1/TRBV3-2; CDR3: CASRRYQETQYF; DNA: TGTGCCAGCAGACGGTACCAAGAGACCCAGTACTTC